This T cell receptor beta chain was documented in a study of T cell repertoires in cytomegalovirus infection. Overall study: In public TCR beta signatures, there were indications of both CMV infection and matching HLA type.

Points from the study as a whole: There were HLA-C-restricted CMV-specific TCR beta clonotypes dominating the ex vivo response. Frequencies of public TCR beta families were cumulated, and this identified carriers of CMV plus the relevant HLA.

TCRdb ran MiXCR on the reads and lists one entry per CDR3 protein. Of roughly 190,000 distinct CDR3 sequences listed, 7.5% to 10% are singletons. About this clonotype itself: Its specificity is unknown.

CDR1 LNHDA and CDR2 SQIVND come from the germline V gene (reference sequence). J was trimmed by 2 bases and V by 4 bases; bases with no gene match: 4. The CDR3 loop spans 15 amino acids. This sequence was found in a human donor in good health (CMV status not recorded). Some clones in this sample may be carry-over from other donors' samples. The rearrangement uses TRBV19 and TRBJ1-2; 10 nucleotides agree with TRBD1. The sequencing input was PBMCs. This chain's CDR3 is CASSNRQGANYGYTF. The CDR3 DNA reads as TGTGCCAGTAGTAATCGACAGGGGGCAAACTATGGCTACACCTTC.